What follows describes a single T cell receptor beta chain. The target antigen is unknown. This CDR3 contains 15 residues. Germline V gives CDR1 SGDLS, CDR2 YYNGEE. V dropped 4 bases and J dropped 3; count of bases not matched to a gene: 6. About 2 micrograms of genomic DNA, which was extracted from cryopreserved PBMCs, served as the material used for the TCR beta libraries. The entry originates in a study of cytotoxic CD8 clonotypes in ibrutinib-treated CLL. Study background: Across the patients, around 10 were relapsed/refractory, 15 treatment-naive and approximately 18 IGHV unmutated. Findings of the study overall: There were few public clonotypes, and on treatment they contracted or stayed stable.

Method: immunoSEQ multiplex PCR; TCRdb's copy keeps in-frame clones and lacks some. The sample contains some 350,000 clones, roughly 71% of which appear only once. Sequences were derived from PBMCs, sampled after 36 months of ibrutinib treatment. The chain joins TRBV9 to TRBJ2-3, with TRBD1 identical over 9 bases. The sequence came from a human donor with chronic lymphocytic leukemia. The CDR3 sequence is CASSPGGQGTDTQYF. For the CDR3, the DNA is TGTGCCAGCAGCCCGGGGGGACAGGGAACAGATACGCAGTATTTT.